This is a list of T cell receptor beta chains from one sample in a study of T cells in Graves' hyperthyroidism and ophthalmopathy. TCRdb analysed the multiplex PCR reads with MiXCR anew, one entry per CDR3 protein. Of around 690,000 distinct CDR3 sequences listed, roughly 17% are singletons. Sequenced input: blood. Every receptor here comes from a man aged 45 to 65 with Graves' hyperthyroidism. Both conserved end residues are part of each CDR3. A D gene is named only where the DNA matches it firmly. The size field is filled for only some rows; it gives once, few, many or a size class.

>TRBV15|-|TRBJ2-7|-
TGTGCCACCAGCTTCCACCGCAGGGAAATATCTCACGAGCAGTACTTC
CATSFHRREISHEQYF
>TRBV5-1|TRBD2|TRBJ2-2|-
TGCGCCAGCAGCACTGTACCAGCGGGAGGCACCGGGGAGCTGTTTTTT
CASSTVPAGGTGELFF
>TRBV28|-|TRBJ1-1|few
TGTGCCAGCAGTTTAAACCGGGACGTGAACACTGAAGCTTTCTTT
CASSLNRDVNTEAFF
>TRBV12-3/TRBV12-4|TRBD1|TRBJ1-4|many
TGTGCCAGCAGGCTACACCGAGCCGGGACAGGACGGGAAAAACTGTTTTTT
CASRLHRAGTGREKLFF
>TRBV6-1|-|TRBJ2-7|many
TGTGCCAGCAGTGAAGATGGGGGGCTATACCCCTACGAGCAGTACTTC
CASSEDGGLYPYEQYF
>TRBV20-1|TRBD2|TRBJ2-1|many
TGCAGTGCTAGAGATAGTGGACTAGCAGGTAATGAGCAGTTCTTC
CSARDSGLAGNEQFF
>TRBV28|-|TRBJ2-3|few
TGTGCCAGCAGTTTTCAAAGGTCACCGGGAGATACGCAGTATTTT
CASSFQRSPGDTQYF
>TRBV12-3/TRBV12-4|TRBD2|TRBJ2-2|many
TGTGCCAGCAGTGCTGGCGGGAGAAGGACCGGGGAGCTGTTTTTT
CASSAGGRRTGELFF
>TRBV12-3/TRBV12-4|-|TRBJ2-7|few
TGTGCCAGCAGGCAACTAGACTCCTACGAGCAGTACTTC
CASRQLDSYEQYF
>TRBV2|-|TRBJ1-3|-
TGTGCCAGCAGGACCCTAGCGGCAGGCCTATATTTT
CASRTLAAGLYF
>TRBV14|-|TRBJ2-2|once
TGTGCCAGTAGAACTACCGGCAGGGAGCTGTTTTTT
CASRTTGRELFF
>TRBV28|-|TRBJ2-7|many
TGTGCCAGCAGTTTTCCGCCGCTGCAGTACTTC
CASSFPPLQYF
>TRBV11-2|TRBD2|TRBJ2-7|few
TGTGCCAGCAGCTTAGAGGTAGCGGGAGAGACCTACGAGCAGTACTTC
CASSLEVAGETYEQYF
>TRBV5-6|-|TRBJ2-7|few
TGTGCCAGCAGCTCGGTGTTGGGGGGCATTTACGAGCAGTACTTC
CASSSVLGGIYEQYF
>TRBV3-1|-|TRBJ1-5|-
TGTGCCAGCAGCCAAGACCTTAATCAGCCCCAGCATTTT
CASSQDLNQPQHF
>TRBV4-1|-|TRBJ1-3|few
TGCGCCAGCAGCCAAGCGTATCCCTCTGGAAACACCATATATTTT
CASSQAYPSGNTIYF
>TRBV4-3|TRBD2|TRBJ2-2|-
TGCGCCAGCAGTCACGGACTAGCGGGAGGTATAGTGAACACCGGGGAGCTGTTTTTT
CASSHGLAGGIVNTGELFF
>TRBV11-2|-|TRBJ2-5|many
TGTGCCAGCAGCTCCCTTCGGGGCCAAGGGACCCAGTACTTC
CASSSLRGQGTQYF
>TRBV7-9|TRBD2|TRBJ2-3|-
TGTGCCAGCAGCTTAGCGCGGCTAGCGGGAGGTATGGATACGCAGTATTTT
CASSLARLAGGMDTQYF
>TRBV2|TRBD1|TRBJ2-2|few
TGTGCCAGCACCGGGACAGGGGAGACCGGGGAGCTGTTTTTT
CASTGTGETGELFF
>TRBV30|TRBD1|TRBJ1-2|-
TGTGCCTGGAGCGCCGGGACAGGGAATTCTGGCTACACCTTC
CAWSAGTGNSGYTF
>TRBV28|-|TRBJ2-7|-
TGTGCCAGCAGTTTGGTAGCAGCCTCCTACGAGCAGTACTTC
CASSLVAASYEQYF
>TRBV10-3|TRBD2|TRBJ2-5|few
TGTGCCATCAGTCAGACTAGCGGAGGAGAGACCCAGTACTTC
CAISQTSGGETQYF
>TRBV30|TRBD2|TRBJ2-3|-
TGTGCCTGGAGTGTATTGGACATCGATAGACTAGCGGGAAATACGCAGTATTTT
CAWSVLDIDRLAGNTQYF
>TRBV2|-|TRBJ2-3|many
TGTGCCAGCAGACGGGACGAACTAACAGATACGCAGTATTTT
CASRRDELTDTQYF